One and the same sample provided the 11 T cell receptor beta chains below, sequenced in a study of a mutant IDH1 vaccine in newly diagnosed glioma. Assay used: immunoSEQ multiplex PCR; TCRdb lists only in-frame clones, some missing. The sample has 30,000 to 35,000 clones; 85% to 90% are singletons. The antigens of these receptors remain unknown. Described time point: week 11, during vaccination. The investigators gave 300 ug of mutant IDH1 20-mer peptide in each vaccine dose, together with topical imiquimod. This material consisted of PBMCs, taken from a glioma patient whose treatment included an IDH1 peptide vaccine. The source of these receptors is a man between 18 and 29 years old with glioma.

This clone was recorded only once. The chain is built from TRBV6-1 and TRBJ1-5; D not resolved. The CDR3 is made up of 15 amino acids. Germline CDR1 MNHNS, CDR2 SASEGT. The DNA of the CDR3 is TGTGCGTCGGCGGAGGCTTGGAGCCAAGGTCAGCCCCAGCATTTT. Encoded protein: CASAEAWSQGQPQHF.

This chain joins TRBV5-1 and TRBJ1-6; perhaps TRBD1 as D (6 bases). The CDR3 length is 15 residues. V dropped 0 bases and J dropped 7 bases, with 11 bases sitting between them. The germline V gene has CDR1 SGHRS and CDR2 YFSETQ. The CDR3 spells CASSLGTGQNSPLHF. CDR3 DNA sequence: TGCGCCAGCAGCTTGGGTACGGGACAAAATTCACCCCTCCACTTT.

The gene calls are TRBV19 and TRBJ2-7, with a weak D call TRBD1 (5 bases). Trimming left V 7 bases short and J 1 base short, with 11 bases between. CDR3 size: 13 residues. The germline V gene has CDR1 LNHDA and CDR2 SQIVND (reference sequence). The CDR3 DNA sequence: TGTGCCAGTAATAAGGGGCCTTCCTACGAGCAGTACTTC. This codes for CASNKGPSYEQYF.

The V and J genes are TRBV7-2 and TRBJ2-1, with TRBD2 matching over 7 bases. Germline V gene data show CDR1 as SGHTA and CDR2 as FQGNSA. The length of the CDR3 is 12 residues. The CDR3 here is CGGGSPYNEQFF. The CDR3 bases are TGTGGAGGCGGGAGCCCCTACAATGAGCAGTTCTTC. Full variable domain (outside the CDR3, taken from reference TRBV7-2 and TRBJ2-1): GAGVSQSPSNKVTEKGKDVELRCDPISGHTALYWYRQSLGQGLEFLIYFQGNSAPDKSGLPSDRFSAERTGGSVSTLTIQRTQQEDSAVYLCGGGSPYNEQFFGPGTRLTVL.

The CDR3 nucleotides read TGTGCCAGCAGCGTAGGGGGCAGAACCTACGAGCAGTACTTC. Amino acid sequence: CASSVGGRTYEQYF. This chain uses TRBV9 with TRBJ2-7; possible D gene TRBD1, 5 bases. V gave up 0 bases and J gave up 2 bases, with 9 bases separating them. Per germline, CDR1 SGDLS and CDR2 YYNGEE. The CDR3 is 14 residues long. Supplemented by reference TRBV9 and TRBJ2-7, the full variable domain reads DSGVTQTPKHLITATGQRVTLRCSPRSGDLSVYWYQQSLDQGLQFLIQYYNGEERAKGNILERFSAQQFPDLHSELNLSSLELGDSALYFCASSVGGRTYEQYFGPGTRLTVT.

The chain combines TRBV29-1 with TRBJ1-2, with D possibly TRBD1 on 6 matching bases. This CDR3 spans 12 amino acids. Germline values: CDR1 SQVTM, CDR2 ANQGSEA. Trimming took 3 bases from V and 2 from J, leaving 7 bases between them. The CDR3 spells CSVERGNYGYTF. The CDR3 bases are TGCAGCGTTGAGAGGGGGAACTATGGCTACACCTTC.

This chain joins TRBV4-1 and TRBJ1-1; D might be TRBD1 (6 bases). The CDR3 has 15 amino acids. Trimming shortened V by 0 bases and J by 5 bases, and 13 bases separated the two germline ends. Germline V lookup: CDR1 MGHRA, CDR2 YSYEKL. CDR3 amino acids: CASSQDRGGRTEAFF. The DNA for the CDR3 is TGCGCCAGCAGCCAAGATAGGGGGGGCAGGACTGAAGCTTTCTTT.

The rearrangement uses TRBV2 and TRBJ1-4; D gene uncertain. Trimming left V 5 bases short and J 3 bases short, with 13 bases between. Germline-derived CDR1 and CDR2 are SNHLY and FYNNEI. The CDR3 length is 15 residues. CDR3 in amino acids: CASSRTTWANEKLFF. In DNA, the CDR3 is TGTGCCAGCAGTCGGACGACATGGGCTAATGAAAAACTGTTTTTT.

The chain has TRBV6-1 and TRBJ2-7; D not resolved. The CDR3 totals 13 residues. With 6 bases removed from V and 6 bases from J, the gap between germline ends came to 15 bases. Germline-derived CDR1 and CDR2 are MNHNS and SASEGT. The CDR3 reads CASSLVNSGEQYF. DNA for the CDR3: TGTGCCAGCAGCCTGGTTAATTCGGGCGAGCAGTACTTC.

This chain uses TRBV2 with TRBJ2-7; TRBD1 matches 9 bases. The trim removed 4 bases at V and 1 base at J, leaving 5 bases unmatched. Germline V gives CDR1 SNHLY, CDR2 FYNNEI. The CDR3 totals 15 residues. The CDR3 here is CASSADRGTSYEQYF. The CDR3 nucleotides read TGTGCCAGCAGTGCCGACAGGGGGACGTCCTACGAGCAGTACTTC. The full variable domain, in which reference TRBV2 and TRBJ2-7 provide the parts outside the CDR3, is EPEVTQTPSHQVTQMGQEVILRCVPISNHLYFYWYRQILGQKVEFLVSFYNNEISEKSEIFDDQFSVERPDGSNFTLKIRSTKLEDSAMYFCASSADRGTSYEQYFGPGTRLTVT.

The chain links TRBV7-2 to TRBJ1-1; the D is unclear. V was clipped by 4 bases and J by 4 bases, with 13 bases between them. The germline V gene has CDR1 SGHTA and CDR2 FQGNSA. The CDR3 spans 14 residues. The CDR3 loop is CASSSRVGGTEAFF. In nucleotides, the CDR3 is TGTGCCAGCAGCTCAAGAGTGGGAGGCACTGAAGCTTTCTTT. The full variable domain, completed using reference TRBV7-2 and TRBJ1-1, is GAGVSQSPSNKVTEKGKDVELRCDPISGHTALYWYRQSLGQGLEFLIYFQGNSAPDKSGLPSDRFSAERTGGSVSTLTIQRTQQEDSAVYLCASSSRVGGTEAFFGQGTRLTVV.